These 21 T cell receptor beta chains share one sample of origin, sequenced in a study of T cell repertoires in cytomegalovirus infection. No antigen has been identified for these receptors. TCRdb redid the calling of the reads with MiXCR, one entry per CDR3 protein. The sample includes 600,000 to 700,000 distinct CDR3 sequences, around 32% of them seen just once. Sample: cultured PBMCs, taken from culture after CMV antigen stimulation. The source is a human donor in good health (CMV status not recorded). Some clones in this sample may be carry-over from other donors' samples.

This clonotype occurred a few times. V and J are TRBV12-3 or TRBV12-4 and TRBJ1-3; D is undetermined. V was shortened by 6 bases and J by 10 bases, with 22 bases between the two germline ends. The CDR3 runs to 15 residues. CDR3 nucleotide sequence: TGTGCCAGCAGCCCCTTAGGTGCTGCCCTAGGGACCATATATTTT. It is translated as CASSPLGAALGTIYF.

This clonotype has only a few counts. CDR3 sequence reads: CASSFVGGGETQYF. The CDR3 DNA reads TGTGCCAGCAGCTTTGTAGGGGGAGGAGAGACCCAGTACTTC. The genes are TRBV7-2 and TRBJ2-5; either TRBD1 or TRBD2 may fit D (6 bases each). CDR1 is SGHTA and CDR2 is FQGNSA in the germline V gene. Trimming stripped 3 bases from V and 4 bases from J, with 12 bases between. The CDR3 spans 14 residues.

The gene calls are TRBV6-6 and TRBJ2-1; TRBD2 matches 9 bases. Germline CDR1 MNHNY, CDR2 SVGAGI (reference sequence). This CDR3 has 16 amino acids. Trimming at V came to 4 bases and at J to 6 bases, leaving 10 bases not matched to a gene. CDR3 nucleotides: TGTGCCAGCAGTTTGGTGGGCGGGAGGGGGGCCAATGAGCAGTTCTTC. Protein: CASSLVGGRGANEQFF.

This clonotype was detected a few times. The V call is TRBV7-9, the J call TRBJ2-5; no definite D call. The germline V gene encodes CDR1 SEHNR and CDR2 FQNEAQ (reference sequence). The CDR3 totals 12 residues. The germline V and J ends were trimmed by 6 bases and 1 base, with 6 bases remaining between them. The CDR3 sequence: CASSIGQETQYF. The CDR3 DNA follows: TGTGCCAGCAGTATTGGCCAAGAGACCCAGTACTTC.

DNA of the CDR3: TGCGCCAGCAGCCTAAGAGAGTCAGGGACTAGCACAGATACGCAGTATTTT. It specifies CASSLRESGTSTDTQYF. The chain is built from TRBV4-1 and TRBJ2-3; a possible D gene is TRBD2 (6 bases). The germline V gene has CDR1 MGHRA and CDR2 YSYEKL. This CDR3 has 17 amino acids. The V gene lost 4 bases and the J gene lost 0 bases, with 17 bases spanning the gap.

The rearrangement links TRBV11-2 to TRBJ2-4; 10 bases align to TRBD1. With 5 bases clipped from V and 3 bases from J, the junction kept 7 bases outside the gene matches. CDR3 size: 16 residues. Germline CDR1 reads SGHAT; CDR2 reads FQNNGV. CDR3 sequence: CASSPVTGGVKNIQYF. The CDR3 nucleotides are TGTGCCAGCAGCCCTGTGACAGGGGGCGTCAAAAACATTCAGTACTTC.

In its sample, this clonotype was seen many times. The rearrangement joins TRBV7-2 to TRBJ2-3; D ambiguous. The germline V gene encodes CDR1 SGHTA and CDR2 FQGNSA. The CDR3 contains 10 residues. The germline V and J ends were trimmed by 7 bases and 6 bases, with 5 bases remaining between them. Written as DNA, the CDR3 is TGTGCCAGCACTAGGGATACGCAGTATTTT. Its protein is CASTRDTQYF.

The chain recombines TRBV20-1 with TRBJ1-1; 8 bases agree with TRBD1. The V gene end was trimmed by 6 bases and the J gene end by 1 base; junction bases not matched to a gene: 13. Germline V gene sequence: CDR1 DFQATT, CDR2 SNEGSKA (reference sequence). The CDR3 contains 16 residues. CDR3 protein: CSASGQVFWGNTEAFF. The CDR3, as DNA: TGCAGTGCGTCGGGACAGGTATTTTGGGGGAACACTGAAGCTTTCTTT.

The chain employs TRBV7-2 and TRBJ2-1; 7 bases match TRBD1. V was pared by 5 bases and J by 8 bases, with 12 bases of the junction left unmatched. Germline CDR1 is SGHTA and CDR2 is FQGNSA. There are 15 residues in the CDR3. The CDR3 DNA is TGTGCCAGCAGCACCCGGTATACAGGGGAAGATGAGCAGTTCTTC. It yields the protein CASSTRYTGEDEQFF.

This clonotype was observed a handful of times. This sequence joins TRBV7-2 and TRBJ2-1, with D maybe TRBD1 (6 bases). In germline, CDR1 is SGHTA, CDR2 FQGNSA. V was clipped by 0 bases and J by 6 bases, with 9 bases between them. The CDR3 has 14 amino acids. The CDR3 loop is CASSLARGSNEQFF. CDR3 bases: TGTGCCAGCAGCTTAGCTAGGGGGTCCAATGAGCAGTTCTTC.

The table lists this clonotype with many counts. The chain carries TRBV28 and TRBJ1-2; D remains ambiguous. Between the trimmed V and J ends, which lost 8 bases and 4 bases, there was a span of 26 bases. This CDR3 spans 17 amino acids. CDR1 MDHEN and CDR2 SYDVKM come from the germline V gene. The CDR3 nucleotides read TGTGCCAGCTTTATGTGGGGTTTGACCCCCACCTCCTATGGCTACACCTTC. Translated: CASFMWGLTPTSYGYTF.

The CDR3 nucleotides are TGCGCCAGCAGCCGTTTCTGGGGTCGTGGCTCTGGGGCCAACGTCCTGACTTTC. Translated, it gives CASSRFWGRGSGANVLTF. V is TRBV4-1 and J is TRBJ2-6; D call uncertain. CDR3 length: 18 amino acids. CDR1 and CDR2 from the germline V gene are MGHRA and YSYEKL. Trimming pared 4 bases from V and 0 bases from J, leaving 16 bases between.

This clonotype was counted between two and nine times. The J gene is TRBJ2-3, the V gene TRBV20-1, with D tentatively TRBD1 (5 bases). The CDR3 is 13 amino acids. The germline V gene has CDR1 DFQATT and CDR2 SNEGSKA (reference sequence). V dropped 5 bases and J dropped 2 bases, with 11 bases sitting between them. CDR3 in amino acids: CSAGHRFTDTQYF. CDR3 DNA: TGCAGTGCTGGTCACAGGTTCACAGATACGCAGTATTTT.

This clonotype has just a few counts. The chain combines TRBV6-2 or TRBV6-3 with TRBJ1-1; D possibly corresponds to TRBD1 (5 bases). The germline V gene has CDR1 MNHEY and CDR2 SVGEGT. CDR3 length: 14 residues. With 4 bases removed from V and 7 bases from J, the gap between germline ends came to 16 bases. The CDR3 reads CASSSLGGGGEAFF. For the CDR3, the DNA is TGTGCCAGCAGTTCGCTTGGGGGTGGTGGTGAAGCTTTCTTT.

The V gene is TRBV27, the J gene TRBJ1-5; D perhaps matches TRBD1 (5 bases). CDR1 MNHEY and CDR2 SMNVEV come from the germline V gene (reference sequence). Trimming cost V 6 bases and J 3 bases, with 15 bases left between them. The CDR3 runs 15 residues. For the CDR3, the DNA is TGTGCCAGCAGCATAGGGGCCGGGCTCAATCAGCCCCAGCATTTT. Translation gives CASSIGAGLNQPQHF.

This clonotype was observed at least ten times. The chain couples TRBV7-2 to TRBJ2-2; unclear D gene. CDR1 and CDR2 (germline): SGHTA, FQGNSA. The ends were cut back, 2 bases at V and 0 bases at J, with 7 bases in the middle. This CDR3 region has 15 residues. The CDR3 reads CASSLRPANTGELFF. The CDR3 bases are TGTGCCAGCAGCTTACGGCCCGCGAACACCGGGGAGCTGTTTTTT.

This clonotype has only a few counts. The chain links TRBV6-2 or TRBV6-3 to TRBJ2-4, with 9 bases matching TRBD1. The CDR3 loop spans 15 amino acids. V gave up 2 bases and J gave up 4 bases; unmatched junction bases: 3. The germline gives CDR1 MNHEY, CDR2 SVGEGT. The CDR3 DNA reads TGTGCCAGCAGTTACCCCGGGACAGGGAAAAACATTCAGTACTTC. Protein sequence: CASSYPGTGKNIQYF.

The rearrangement links TRBV5-4 to TRBJ1-1, with a possible D match to TRBD1 (5 bases). V gave up 3 bases and J gave up 5 bases, with 17 bases separating them. The CDR3 extends over 15 amino acids. Looked up from germline, CDR1 is SGHNT and CDR2 is YYREEE (reference sequence). The CDR3 sequence: CASSYVGDSGTEAFF. The CDR3 nucleotides are TGTGCCAGCAGCTATGTAGGGGATTCGGGAACTGAAGCTTTCTTT.

The sample holds a few counts of this clonotype. The chain couples TRBV7-8 to TRBJ2-7, with 7 nucleotides matching TRBD1. CDR1 SGHVS and CDR2 FQNEAQ come from the germline V gene. With V trimmed by 4 bases and J by 5 bases, 5 bases remained unmatched. The CDR3 is 13 residues long. In DNA form, the CDR3 reads TGTGCCAGCAGCTCCGACAGGGTCCACGAGCAGTACTTC. It is translated as CASSSDRVHEQYF.

This chain links TRBV19 with TRBJ1-5; no definite D call. Germline CDR1 and CDR2: LNHDA and SQIVND (reference sequence). The V and J ends lost 3 bases and 1 base respectively, with 13 bases between them. This CDR3 spans 16 amino acids. CDR3 sequence (DNA): TGTGCCAGTAGTATCCGGAGCGATACGAGCAATCAGCCCCAGCATTTT. It codes for CASSIRSDTSNQPQHF.

This chain joins TRBV14 and TRBJ2-1; no clear D. Germline CDR1 reads SGHDN; CDR2 reads FVKESK. The length of the CDR3 is 15 residues. Trimming pared 1 base from V and 2 bases from J, leaving 9 bases between. CDR3 DNA: TGTGCCAGCAGCCAAGGTTCTAGGACCTACAATGAGCAGTTCTTC. It codes for CASSQGSRTYNEQFF.